The present TCR beta chain was sequenced within a study of T cell responses to AZD1222 COVID-19 vaccine. Across the whole study: Pooling of second doses given at about 4 or about 12 weeks was done.

Whole-study findings and limits: Repertoire collection took place solely once the T cell response had peaked. Only a handful of AZD1222 recipients tested seropositive at baseline.

About this clone: The antigen remains unidentified.

Germline lookup yields CDR1 SGDLS and CDR2 YYNGEE. V lost 0 bases to trimming and J lost 9 bases; unmatched junction nucleotides: 13. The CDR3 totals 17 residues. The protocol was immunoSEQ multiplex PCR, while the TCRdb copy is restricted to in-frame clones and leaves out a portion. Here the sample spans fewer than 110,000 clones, approximately 86% being singletons. The sequences come from peripheral blood, collected on day 0 of AZD1222 vaccination. The TCR sequence derives from an adult in good health. The chain links TRBV9 to TRBJ2-1; TRBD2 agrees at 9 bases. The CDR3 DNA is TGTGCCAGCAGCGTAGTTGTTAGCGGGAGCTCCATGTCTGAGCAGTTCTTC. Protein: CASSVVVSGSSMSEQFF.